This TCR beta chain comes out of a study of blood T cells in healthy people across ages. Study results and caveats: A strong correlation between TCR beta diversity and naive T cell percentage was seen. More naive CD4+ cells and higher diversity marked long-lived donors relative to aged donors. A conclusive naive versus antigen-experienced comparison was prevented by the unsorted PBMCs.

For this clonotype: Its matching antigen is unknown.

Germline assignment: CDR1 SEHNR and CDR2 FQNEAQ (reference sequence). V was cut by 7 bases and J by 4 bases, with 15 bases left in between. This CDR3 is 14 amino acids long. A second about 6 to 12 cycle PCR used barcoded and J-beta primers. All samples yielded 3 million or more CDR3-containing paired-end reads. TCRdb independently ran MiXCR on the 5' RACE reads; one entry per CDR3 protein. This sample carries 1.5 million to 2 million distinct CDR3 sequences, 25% to 30% of them seen once, and the ten largest clones take 7.7%. The receptor's source is a woman aged 25 to 45 in good health. This chain joins TRBV7-9 and TRBJ2-3; D perhaps matches TRBD2 (6 bases). What was sequenced was blood. The CDR3 reads CASTSAGRADTQYF. The CDR3 nucleotides are TGTGCCAGCACCTCTGCGGGGCGGGCAGATACGCAGTATTTT.